This TCR beta chain was recorded in a study of T-cell reconstitution after alpha-beta-depleted transplantation in children. Findings of the study overall: About two months after transplant, alpha-beta T cells reportedly came from several hundred expanded graft clones. Some patients' high day-60 TCRbeta diversity was attributed to recipient cells surviving conditioning.

V shed 1 base and J shed 2 bases, with 11 bases lying between them. Germline CDR1 reads SGHTA; CDR2 reads FQGNSA. The CDR3 extends over 15 amino acids. The library targeted TCRbeta and was prepared with unique molecular identifiers. Each CDR3 protein gets one entry after TCRdb re-called the PCR reads with MiXCR. The sample records around 300,000 distinct CDR3 sequences, approximately 10% being singletons. This clonotype was picked up many times. The target antigen is unknown. The specimen comprised peripheral blood, sampled 180 days after TCRalphabeta/CD19-depleted stem cell transplant. This receptor was taken from a male patient aged 2 to 10 who had a stem cell transplant for chronic granulomatous disease, so the T cells may come from the graft donor. The rearrangement uses TRBV7-2 and TRBJ2-5; no clear D gene. The CDR3 protein is CASSLVVQLQETQYF. Here the CDR3 DNA reads TGTGCCAGCAGCTTAGTTGTCCAGCTACAAGAGACCCAGTACTTC.